Each of the 23 T cell receptor beta chains below was sequenced from the same sample in a study of T cell responses to AZD1222 COVID-19 vaccine. Sequencing used immunoSEQ multiplex PCR; TCRdb keeps in-frame clones, though not all of them. The sample contains 120,000 to 150,000 clones, 80% to 95% of which appear only once. Material: peripheral blood, obtained 28 days after the second AZD1222 dose. The receptors shown here come from an adult who received the AZD1222 COVID-19 vaccine.

The rearrangement links TRBV7-2 to TRBJ1-3; D might be TRBD1 (6 bases). The germline V gene encodes CDR1 SGHTA and CDR2 FQGNSA. The V end was cut by 5 bases, the J end by 0 bases, with 17 bases between. There are 17 residues in the CDR3. CDR3 loop: CASSPLGHGTSGNTIYF. CDR3 bases: TGTGCCAGCAGCCCCCTGGGACACGGAACCTCTGGAAACACCATATATTTT.

This clone was seen once. J is TRBJ2-7 and V is TRBV5-5; tentatively, D is TRBD1 (6 bases). V lost 0 bases, J lost 2 bases, and 9 bases lay in between. This CDR3 comprises 14 residues. Germline CDR1 and CDR2: SGHKS and YYEKEE (reference sequence). The CDR3 reads CASSLEQGTYEQYF. In DNA, the CDR3 is TGTGCCAGCAGCTTGGAACAGGGAACCTACGAGCAGTACTTC.

The V call is TRBV6-2 or TRBV6-3, the J call TRBJ1-2; D is perhaps TRBD1 (6 bases). Per germline, CDR1 MNHEY and CDR2 SVGEGT. V lost 4 bases to trimming and J lost 8 bases, with 20 bases between them. This CDR3 has 15 amino acids. The DNA for the CDR3 is TGTGCCAGCAGTTCGAACCTAGGGGGATACGACGGCTACACCTTC. This translates into CASSSNLGGYDGYTF.

V gene TRBV5-8 combines with J gene TRBJ1-1; perhaps TRBD1 as D (6 bases). Germline CDR1 reads SGHTS; CDR2 reads YDEGEE. CDR3 length: 16 residues. V shed 3 bases and J shed 0 bases, with 15 bases lying between them. The CDR3 nucleotides are TGTGCCAGCAGCTCACGGGGGGCGGGCATGAACACTGAAGCTTTCTTT. As protein: CASSSRGAGMNTEAFF. Using reference TRBV5-8 and TRBJ1-1 for the parts outside the CDR3, the full variable domain is EAGVTQSPTHLIKTRGQQATLRCSPISGHTSVYWYQQALGLGLQFLLWYDEGEERNRGNFPPRFSGRQFPNYSSELNVNALELEDSALYLCASSSRGAGMNTEAFFGQGTRLTVV.

The V gene is TRBV6-1, the J gene TRBJ1-1; D ambiguous. V lost 3 bases and J 4 bases, leaving 18 bases between the germline ends. Germline V gene lookup returns CDR1 MNHNS and CDR2 SASEGT. The CDR3 totals 16 residues. CDR3 in amino acids: CASSDVYGGRVTEAFF. CDR3 coding DNA: TGTGCCAGCAGTGATGTATATGGAGGGCGCGTCACTGAAGCTTTCTTT.

The chain has TRBV28 and TRBJ2-1; D unresolved. V lost 4 bases and J 7 bases, leaving 11 bases between the germline ends. Germline V gene lookup returns CDR1 MDHEN and CDR2 SYDVKM. The CDR3 has 13 residues. The CDR3 DNA is TGTGCCAGCAGTTCTCCGGGTCGGAATGAGCAGTTCTTC. As protein: CASSSPGRNEQFF.

V is TRBV10-3 and J is TRBJ1-5; D possibly corresponds to TRBD1 (5 bases). V lost 0 bases and J 5 bases, leaving 8 bases between the germline ends. Germline CDR1 is ENHRY and CDR2 is SYGVKD. The CDR3 extends over 14 amino acids. CDR3 in DNA: TGTGCCATCAGTGAGTCGGGGGGTCATCAGCCCCAGCATTTT. Its translation: CAISESGGHQPQHF.

This chain joins TRBV28 and TRBJ2-1; D is undetermined. The ends were cut back, 0 bases at V and 4 bases at J, with 10 bases in the middle. The CDR3 loop spans 15 amino acids. The germline CDR1 and CDR2 sequences are MDHEN and SYDVKM. CDR3 amino acids: CASSLWAREYNEQFF. The CDR3 nucleotides read TGTGCCAGCAGTTTATGGGCTAGAGAGTACAATGAGCAGTTCTTC.

This rearrangement joins TRBV2 to TRBJ1-5; the D gene is possibly TRBD1 (5 bases). Trimming left V 8 bases short and J 5 bases short, with 16 bases between. The CDR3 spans 14 residues. CDR1 is SNHLY and CDR2 is FYNNEI in the germline V gene. This chain's CDR3 is CASGGGEVDQPQHF. The CDR3 nucleotides read TGTGCCAGCGGCGGGGGGGAGGTAGATCAGCCCCAGCATTTT.

The V gene is TRBV7-8, the J gene TRBJ2-5, with TRBD1 identical over 7 bases. CDR1 is SGHVS, CDR2 FQNEAQ, per germline. Trimming at V came to 4 bases and at J to 5 bases, leaving 7 bases not matched to a gene. This CDR3 contains 14 residues. This CDR3 is CASSSSTGSETQYF. CDR3 in DNA: TGTGCCAGCAGCTCGTCGACAGGGAGCGAGACCCAGTACTTC.

The chain employs TRBV7-2 and TRBJ2-1, with 7 bases fitting TRBD2. The ends lost 6 bases at V and 3 bases at J; junction bases unmatched: 14. There are 17 residues in the CDR3. The germline V gene has CDR1 SGHTA and CDR2 FQGNSA. The CDR3 sequence is CASSTPSGHGNYNEQFF. The CDR3, as DNA: TGTGCCAGCAGTACCCCTAGCGGCCACGGAAACTACAATGAGCAGTTCTTC. The full variable domain, its missing parts supplied by reference TRBV7-2 and TRBJ2-1, is GAGVSQSPSNKVTEKGKDVELRCDPISGHTALYWYRQSLGQGLEFLIYFQGNSAPDKSGLPSDRFSAERTGGSVSTLTIQRTQQEDSAVYLCASSTPSGHGNYNEQFFGPGTRLTVL.

The genes are TRBV7-8 and TRBJ1-3; 8 bases are a match to TRBD1. Germline V lookup: CDR1 SGHVS, CDR2 FQNEAQ. The V and J ends lost 6 bases and 0 bases, in that order; junction bases with no gene match: 7. CDR3 length equals 16 residues. The CDR3 loop reads CASRPTGDHSGNTIYF. In nucleotides, the CDR3 is TGTGCCAGCAGACCGACAGGGGACCACTCTGGAAACACCATATATTTT.

This chain connects TRBV9 to TRBJ2-7; TRBD2 aligns across 8 bases. From germline, CDR1 is SGDLS and CDR2 YYNGEE. The CDR3 contains 14 residues. The V gene end was trimmed by 2 bases and the J gene end by 5 bases; junction bases not matched to a gene: 6. The CDR3 region is CASSVSGANHEQYF. The CDR3 bases are TGTGCCAGCAGCGTTAGCGGGGCCAACCACGAGCAGTACTTC. Looking up the rest from reference TRBV9 and TRBJ2-7 gives the full variable domain: DSGVTQTPKHLITATGQRVTLRCSPRSGDLSVYWYQQSLDQGLQFLIQYYNGEERAKGNILERFSAQQFPDLHSELNLSSLELGDSALYFCASSVSGANHEQYFGPGTRLTVT.

CDR3 sequence reads: CASSLGQEVHEQFF. CDR3 in DNA: TGTGCCAGCAGCTTAGGACAGGAGGTACATGAGCAGTTCTTC. This chain uses TRBV11-1 with TRBJ2-1; D perhaps matches TRBD1 (6 bases). Trimming removed 1 base from V and 8 bases from J, with 12 bases in between. Germline CDR1 and CDR2: SGHAT and FQDESV (reference sequence). The CDR3 extends over 14 amino acids.

CDR3 sequence reads: CASSLGQGFRQPQHF. In DNA, the CDR3 is TGTGCCAGCAGTTTAGGGCAGGGCTTCCGTCAGCCCCAGCATTTT. The chain carries TRBV28 and TRBJ1-5; tentative D call: TRBD1 (5 bases). Germline V lookup: CDR1 MDHEN, CDR2 SYDVKM. The CDR3 length is 15 residues. Trimming stripped 2 bases from V and 6 bases from J, with 14 bases between.

The gene calls are TRBV28 and TRBJ1-1; D is unclear. CDR1 and CDR2 (germline): MDHEN, SYDVKM. V was cut by 6 bases and J by 0 bases, with 11 bases left in between. This CDR3 comprises 14 residues. The CDR3: CASRLGGMNTEAFF. The CDR3 DNA sequence: TGTGCCAGCAGGCTGGGCGGAATGAACACTGAAGCTTTCTTT.

This chain joins TRBV5-4 and TRBJ2-5; the match to TRBD2 covers 8 bases. Looked up from germline, CDR1 is SGHNT and CDR2 is YYREEE (reference sequence). V lost 4 bases, J lost 0 bases, and 8 bases stayed unmatched. CDR3 length equals 16 residues. The CDR3 nucleotides read TGTGCCAGCAGCCCCGGGGGCGGGGGGTACCAAGAGACCCAGTACTTC. This gives the protein CASSPGGGGYQETQYF.

The V and J genes are TRBV19 and TRBJ2-2; maybe TRBD2 (7 bases). The CDR3 has 16 amino acids. Germline V lookup: CDR1 LNHDA, CDR2 SQIVND (reference sequence). V was trimmed by 1 base and J by 4 bases, leaving 13 bases between them. The DNA of the CDR3 is TGTGCCAGTAGTATAGGGCCGGGGGGCAGCACCGGGGAGCTGTTTTTT. Translation: CASSIGPGGSTGELFF. The entire variable domain, with the rest obtained from reference TRBV19 and TRBJ2-2, is as follows: DGGITQSPKYLFRKEGQNVTLSCEQNLNHDAMYWYRQDPGQGLRLIYYSQIVNDFQKGDIAEGYSVSREKKESFPLTVTSAQKNPTAFYLCASSIGPGGSTGELFFGEGSRLTVL.

This clone was counted a few times. The chain uses TRBV7-9 and TRBJ1-2; D might be TRBD1 (6 bases). There are 15 residues in the CDR3. V was cut by 2 bases and J by 4 bases, with 14 bases left in between. Germline V gene sequence: CDR1 SEHNR, CDR2 FQNEAQ (reference sequence). Written as DNA, the CDR3 is TGTGCCAGCAGCTTATCCTACGAACAGGGCTATGGCTACACCTTC. It is translated as CASSLSYEQGYGYTF.

The V gene is TRBV6-2 or TRBV6-3, the J gene TRBJ2-7; no firm D call. The CDR3 covers 11 residues. The ends were cut back, 6 bases at V and 4 bases at J, with 7 bases in the middle. Germline lookup yields CDR1 MNHEY and CDR2 SVGEGT. This CDR3 reads CASSSTYEQYF. CDR3 bases: TGTGCCAGCAGCTCGACATACGAGCAGTACTTC.

The rearrangement uses TRBV19 and TRBJ1-2; the match to TRBD1 covers 7 bases. The trim removed 5 bases at V and 4 bases at J, leaving 7 bases unmatched. Germline CDR1 is LNHDA and CDR2 is SQIVND (reference sequence). This CDR3 contains 14 residues. The CDR3 sequence is CASSVGQLGYGYTF. In DNA, the CDR3 is TGTGCCAGTAGTGTGGGACAGCTTGGCTATGGCTACACCTTC.

The CDR3: CAWTRASGNYEQFF. The CDR3 DNA reads TGTGCCTGGACTCGAGCTAGCGGGAACTATGAGCAGTTCTTC. This chain uses TRBV30 with TRBJ2-1, with TRBD2 identical over 9 bases. V trimming: 4 bases; J trimming: 8 bases; junction bases outside the gene matches: 9. This CDR3 contains 14 residues. Germline CDR1 and CDR2: GTSNPN and SVGIG (reference sequence).

The J gene is TRBJ2-1, the V gene TRBV7-2; D might be TRBD1 (6 bases). V gave up 0 bases and J gave up 4 bases, with 7 bases separating them. Germline V gene data show CDR1 as SGHTA and CDR2 as FQGNSA. This CDR3 spans 14 amino acids. CDR3 DNA sequence: TGTGCCAGCAGCTTAGCGGGGGCTTACAATGAGCAGTTCTTC. It is translated as CASSLAGAYNEQFF.